This TCR beta chain was identified during a study of shared clonotypes between healthy human individuals (dated by TCRdb to about 2020). About the investigation overall: Two women and a few men aged 18 to 49 years were included in the cohort. To estimate repertoire size and how much clonotype sharing occurs between individuals, the study deeply sequenced the blood TCR repertoires of about five healthy adults. To increase sequencing depth and limit assay-specific biases, different laboratories used diverse techniques to prepare libraries and sequence TCR repertoires. Between about 0.94 and 10 billion PBMCs per donor were obtained by leukapheresis. Broader findings and caveats from the paper: Sampling was restricted to blood, and TCR repertoires in tissues likely differ from the TCR repertoires found in blood. Pairwise subsampling led to the expectation that sequencing depth would affect the degree of clonotype sharing among donors. Because the study included only a small number of donors, the genetic and exposure-history diversity represented was limited.

A note on this clone: Its antigen target is currently unknown. The sample holds no much larger clone one base away, and base qualities are not on file.

V loses 4 bases of germline sequence and J loses 8 bases, and the interval between the two ends is 15 bases. The CDR3 measures 14 amino acids from cysteine to phenylalanine. Left in the record is the CDR3 DNA by itself, 42 bases read in frame from the first base. Per the germline V gene, WSHSY is the CDR1 and SAAADI is the CDR2. Using the deep immunoSEQ assay, multiplex PCR amplified TCR CDR3 regions from genomic DNA. Extracted genomic DNA from each cell subset was distributed evenly across all wells of several immunoSEQ 96-well plates, and each plate was treated as a replicate. For unsorted PBMC, approximately 0.3 ug genomic DNA, equal to 32,000 or so T cell genomes, was loaded into each replicate PCR. Unsorted PBMC genomic DNA was sequenced across ten immunoSEQ deep assay plates. The purified libraries were quantified using a Qubit 3.0 fluorometer, sized with a Bioanalyzer 2100, and then quantified again using the KAPA Library Quantification kit. Each immunoSEQ 96-well plate was sequenced on its own single-read 150-cycle Illumina NextSeq 550 flow cell. Per the authors' processing: The immunoSEQ output contained only junctional sequences without quality scores, so filtering could not match that applied to full-length reads. Sequences were annotated with PyIR, a Python wrapper for IgBLAST v1.9, and V/J genes and CDR3 were assigned using IMGT germline references. Reads with weak V/J assignments (E-value above 1e-6), missing CDR3, stop codons, out-of-frame junctions, or ambiguous translated residues were removed. V3J clonotypes were defined by identical inferred V gene, J gene, and CDR3 amino acid sequence. To compute the percentage overlap between repertoires, the number of shared unique clonotypes was divided by the size of the smaller repertoire. Richness of each repertoire was evaluated using RTK rarefaction, the Chao1 estimator, and Recon v2.1 estimates of unobserved clonotypes. Sourced from immuneACCESS, this table was stored by TCRdb with only in-frame sequences that have V and J called. A share of the clones is absent; for the studies checked, an unresolved V gene accounts for under half, and the remainder has no known explanation. That table furnishes V, J and clone size, whereas the DNA furnished D and trimming. The sample table lists a few hundred thousand clones, around 77% of them with a count of one. In total, the top ten clones hold around 13% of the sample.

Healthy HIV-negative adults with no recently reported acute infections or vaccinations were included as donors. All donors were Caucasian adults living in Nashville, Tennessee, USA. In the unsorted samples, approximately 82 million PBMCs were counted, and genomic DNA was extracted using the QIAamp DNA Blood Mini kit. Blood was collected by leukapheresis, and PBMCs were isolated by Ficoll-Histopaque density gradient centrifugation and then cryopreserved in liquid nitrogen vapor phase. Sequencing used PBMCs. The TCR originated in a woman aged 40 to 49 in good health. Some clones in this sample may be carry-over from other donors' samples. The V gene is TRBV10-2 and the J gene is TRBJ2-1, with TRBD2 tentatively as D gene (6 bases match). The DNA is TGCGCCAGCAGTGTGTTAGGAGGGCGGGATGAGCAGTTCTTC. Translation gives CASSVLGGRDEQFF.